The 19 T cell receptor beta chains presented below share a single source sample, sequenced in a study of vaccination and CD4 T cells after COVID-19. Treatment indicated: approximately 9-day PBMC culture with coronavirus spike peptide pools or control peptides (ViraFEST assay). With the Oncomine TCR Beta short-read assay, DNA from cultured CD4+ T cells was sequenced. TCRdb ran MiXCR on the PCR reads and lists one entry per CDR3 protein. Here the sample spans 22,000 or so distinct CDR3 sequences, 43% being singletons. These TCRs are of unknown antigen specificity. The material sequenced was CD4+ T cells from blood, cultured in vitro. The receptors derive from a human donor who had recovered from COVID-19.

The V gene is TRBV11-2, the J gene TRBJ2-7, with D tentatively TRBD2 (6 bases). This CDR3 spans 15 amino acids. Trimming removed 4 bases from V and 1 base from J, with 14 bases in between. Germline V gives CDR1 SGHAT, CDR2 FQNNGV. The chain's CDR3 is CASSSYKTSSYEQYF. The CDR3 region has the DNA TGTGCCAGCAGCTCCTATAAGACTAGTTCCTACGAGCAGTACTTC.

This clonotype was observed a handful of times. This CDR3 is CASSLEGSRNQPQHF. The CDR3 region has the DNA TGCGCCAGCAGCTTGGAAGGCAGCCGCAATCAGCCCCAGCATTTT. The chain joins TRBV5-1 to TRBJ1-5; D is unclear. Germline V gene sequence: CDR1 SGHRS, CDR2 YFSETQ. This CDR3 region has 15 residues. Trimming removed 0 bases from V and 2 bases from J, with 9 bases in between.

This clonotype occurred once. This chain links TRBV12-3 or TRBV12-4 with TRBJ2-5, with D perhaps assigned TRBD1 or TRBD2 (5 bases each). Trimming left V 6 bases short and J 5 bases short, with 13 bases between. The CDR3 length is 13 residues. In DNA form, the CDR3 reads TGTGCCAGCAGGGGGCCCAGGAGGGAGACCCAGTACTTC. Translation: CASRGPRRETQYF.

This chain joins TRBV5-1 and TRBJ2-3; 8 bases are shared with TRBD2. The CDR3 has 15 amino acids. V was pared by 3 bases and J by 1 base, with 4 bases of the junction left unmatched. Germline lookup yields CDR1 SGHRS and CDR2 YFSETQ. This CDR3 is CASSSDGGGTDTQYF. DNA of the CDR3: TGCGCCAGCAGCTCCGACGGGGGGGGCACAGATACGCAGTATTTT.

This clonotype was detected a few times. This chain links TRBV11-2 with TRBJ1-6; no firm D call. The germline CDR1 and CDR2 sequences are SGHAT and FQNNGV. Trimming pared 1 base from V and 0 bases from J, leaving 4 bases between. The length of the CDR3 is 15 residues. CDR3 in amino acids: CASSLGGSYNSPLHF. Written as DNA, the CDR3 is TGTGCCAGCAGCTTAGGGGGCTCCTATAATTCACCCCTCCACTTT. Together with reference TRBV11-2 and TRBJ1-6, the CDR3 gives the full variable domain: EAGVAQSPRYKIIEKRQSVAFWCNPISGHATLYWYQQILGQGPKLLIQFQNNGVVDDSQLPKDRFSAERLKGVDSTLKIQPAKLEDSAVYLCASSLGGSYNSPLHFGNGTRLTVT.

A few counts support this clonotype. This sequence joins TRBV6-2 or TRBV6-3 and TRBJ2-5; D gene uncertain. Trimming shortened V by 5 bases and J by 5 bases, and 6 bases separated the two germline ends. The CDR3 runs 11 residues. Germline V gene sequence: CDR1 MNHEY, CDR2 SVGEGT. As DNA, the CDR3 is TGTGCCAGCAGTAACTGGGAGACCCAGTACTTC. Translating it yields CASSNWETQYF.

This clonotype was picked up a small number of times. This chain uses TRBV6-1 with TRBJ1-1, with 9 bases that match TRBD1. The trim removed 7 bases at V and 1 base at J, leaving 1 base unmatched. Germline V gene sequence: CDR1 MNHNS, CDR2 SASEGT. The CDR3 loop spans 13 amino acids. The CDR3 nucleotides are TGTGCCAGCACGGGACAGGGGAACACTGAAGCTTTCTTT. Its protein product is CASTGQGNTEAFF.

The gene calls are TRBV19 and TRBJ2-1; 13 bases match TRBD2. Trimming at V came to 4 bases and at J to 9 bases, leaving 9 bases not matched to a gene. CDR1 LNHDA and CDR2 SQIVND come from the germline V gene (reference sequence). The CDR3 has 16 residues. CDR3 sequence reads: CASSTSTSGGAGEQFF. CDR3 DNA: TGTGCCAGTAGTACCTCTACTAGCGGGGGGGCGGGTGAGCAGTTCTTC.

The genes are TRBV20-1 and TRBJ1-1; 7 bases line up with TRBD1. The trim removed 3 bases at V and 1 base at J, leaving 11 bases unmatched. This CDR3 is built from 16 residues. In germline, CDR1 is DFQATT, CDR2 SNEGSKA (reference sequence). CDR3 coding DNA: TGCAGTGCTAGTCGGTCGACAGGGCGGAAGAACACTGAAGCTTTCTTT. Its translation: CSASRSTGRKNTEAFF.

This clonotype was detected only a few times. This chain links TRBV25-1 with TRBJ2-2; TRBD1 matches 10 bases. CDR3 size: 16 residues. Trimming at V came to 3 bases and at J to 7 bases, leaving 8 bases not matched to a gene. CDR1 is MGHDK, CDR2 SYGVNS, per germline. In DNA, the CDR3 is TGTGCCAGCAGTGACTCAGACAGGGGGCGCGGCGGGGAGCTGTTTTTT. Protein: CASSDSDRGRGGELFF.

This clonotype was found once. This rearrangement joins TRBV4-1 to TRBJ2-3, with no clear D. Germline assignment: CDR1 MGHRA and CDR2 YSYEKL. The CDR3 consists of 13 residues. Trimming pared 4 bases from V and 5 bases from J, leaving 10 bases between. As DNA, the CDR3 is TGCGCCAGCAGCCTCCTTCGCGAAGATACGCAGTATTTT. It is translated as CASSLLREDTQYF.

The CDR3 is CASSFGGRGRGHTDTQYF. In DNA form, the CDR3 reads TGTGCCAGCAGCTTCGGGGGAAGGGGCCGCGGACACACAGATACGCAGTATTTT. The rearrangement links TRBV7-9 to TRBJ2-3, with a possible D match to TRBD2 (6 bases). CDR3 length equals 18 residues. The germline CDR1 and CDR2 sequences are SEHNR and FQNEAQ (reference sequence). V lost 3 bases and J lost 2, with 21 bases in between.

The V and J genes are TRBV7-6 and TRBJ2-1; 11 nucleotides align to TRBD1. Per germline, CDR1 SGHVS and CDR2 FNYEAQ. V dropped 2 bases and J dropped 4; count of bases not matched to a gene: 4. The CDR3 runs 16 residues. The CDR3 bases are TGTGCCAGCAGCTTACGCGGACAGGGGGCGTACAATGAGCAGTTCTTC. Its protein is CASSLRGQGAYNEQFF.

The genes are TRBV11-3 and TRBJ2-7; D possibly uses TRBD1 or TRBD2 (5 bases each). The CDR3 extends over 15 amino acids. Germline lookup yields CDR1 SGHNT and CDR2 YENEEA. Trimming pared 1 base from V and 6 bases from J, leaving 16 bases between. In nucleotides, the CDR3 is TGTGCCAGCAGCTTAGGTTTGGGACGGGCTTCCGAGCAGTACTTC. This translates into CASSLGLGRASEQYF.

This clonotype was detected a few times. This CDR3 reads CASSSAGYGYTF. In nucleotides, the CDR3 is TGTGCCAGCAGCTCTGCAGGCTATGGCTACACCTTC. The chain combines TRBV28 with TRBJ1-2; D gene ambiguous. Germline V gene lookup returns CDR1 MDHEN and CDR2 SYDVKM. The CDR3 has 12 residues. Trimming left V 6 bases short and J 4 bases short, with 9 bases between.

This clonotype was recorded a few times. The CDR3 protein is CASSLYAGGSDEQYF. The CDR3 DNA reads TGTGCCAGCAGCTTATATGCAGGGGGCAGCGACGAGCAGTACTTC. The genes are TRBV11-3 and TRBJ2-7, with 8 bases lining up with TRBD1. Germline loops: CDR1 SGHNT, CDR2 YENEEA. With V trimmed by 2 bases and J by 5 bases, 8 bases remained unmatched. CDR3 length: 15 residues.

The CDR3 loop is CASGSAGEPTDTQYF. DNA of the CDR3: TGTGCCAGCGGTTCGGCGGGGGAACCTACAGATACGCAGTATTTT. The gene calls are TRBV25-1 and TRBJ2-3, with 7 bases identical to TRBD2. This CDR3 comprises 15 residues. The junction had 11 bases not matched to a gene; V was cut back by 8 bases and J by 3 bases. Germline CDR1 MGHDK, CDR2 SYGVNS.

This chain uses TRBV11-3 with TRBJ2-3; D gene uncertain. Trimming pared 1 base from V and 2 bases from J, leaving 7 bases between. Germline V gene sequence: CDR1 SGHNT, CDR2 YENEEA. The CDR3 is 14 residues long. For the CDR3, the DNA is TGTGCCAGCAGCTTAGCCGGTTTCACAGATACGCAGTATTTT. Protein: CASSLAGFTDTQYF.

V usage is TRBV20-1 and J usage is TRBJ2-2; the D is unclear. Trimming took 5 bases from V and 4 from J, leaving 14 bases between them. The CDR3 extends over 14 amino acids. Germline CDR1 DFQATT, CDR2 SNEGSKA (reference sequence). Written as DNA, the CDR3 is TGCAGTGCTCCCGGCGGCAGTTCCACCGGGGAGCTGTTTTTT. Its translation is CSAPGGSSTGELFF.